Listed here are 10 T cell receptor beta chains from one sample, sequenced in a study of cytomegalovirus exposure and HLA in healthy donors. A multiplex PCR was run with 60 Vbeta primers and 13 Jbeta primers. Assay: immunoSEQ multiplex PCR; the TCRdb copy retains only in-frame clones and omits some. Of more than 80,000 clones listed, around 79% are singletons. Sequencing was performed on PBMCs. The receptors come from a man in his sixties in good health and CMV-seronegative.

This chain connects TRBV6-1 to TRBJ1-2; D is perhaps TRBD1 (6 bases). The CDR3 has 15 amino acids. The germline V and J ends were trimmed by 1 base and 5 bases, with 14 bases remaining between them. Germline CDR1 and CDR2: MNHNS and SASEGT. The CDR3, as DNA: TGTGCCAGCAGTGAAGGGGCAGGGGAGTGGTATGGCTACACCTTC. Translated, it gives CASSEGAGEWYGYTF.

The rearrangement links TRBV18 to TRBJ2-1; TRBD1 agrees at 7 bases. The CDR3 is 15 amino acids. Germline loops: CDR1 KGHSH, CDR2 LQKENI. The J segment lost 0 bases and the V segment lost 6 bases, leaving 5 bases of the junction unmatched. The CDR3 DNA follows: TGTGCCAGCTCCCTACAGGGGCTCTCCTACAATGAGCAGTTCTTC. Translation gives CASSLQGLSYNEQFF. Complete variable domain (other parts from reference TRBV18 and TRBJ2-1): NAGVMQNPRHLVRRRGQEARLRCSPMKGHSHVYWYRQLPEEGLKFMVYLQKENIIDESGMPKERFSAEFPKEGPSILRIQQVVRGDSAAYFCASSLQGLSYNEQFFGPGTRLTVL.

The V call is TRBV7-9, the J call TRBJ1-1; 8 nucleotides agree with TRBD1. CDR3 length: 14 residues. V gave up 5 bases and J gave up 4 bases; unmatched junction bases: 6. Germline values: CDR1 SEHNR, CDR2 FQNEAQ (reference sequence). CDR3 in amino acids: CASSPGTGSTEAFF. The CDR3 DNA is TGTGCCAGCAGCCCCGGGACAGGCTCCACTGAAGCTTTCTTT.

The genes are TRBV7-9 and TRBJ1-1, with 8 nucleotides matching TRBD1. In germline, CDR1 is SEHNR, CDR2 FQNEAQ (reference sequence). The trim removed 5 bases at V and 1 base at J, leaving 3 bases unmatched. The CDR3 totals 14 residues. The CDR3 bases are TGTGCCAGCAGCCGGACAGGGCAGAACACTGAAGCTTTCTTT. Translation gives CASSRTGQNTEAFF.

This clone has just one count. The chain has TRBV6-5 and TRBJ1-1, with D perhaps TRBD1 (5 bases). The CDR3 sequence is 13 residues long. The V gene lost 6 bases and the J gene lost 11 bases, with 19 bases spanning the gap. Germline CDR1 MNHEY, CDR2 SVGAGI. CDR3 nucleotide sequence: TGTGCCAGCAGCGAACCCCCCGGGGGGAAGGCTTTCTTT. This codes for CASSEPPGGKAFF.

This rearrangement joins TRBV4-2 to TRBJ1-2; D is ambiguous. The germline gives CDR1 LGHNA, CDR2 YNFKEQ. Trimming removed 0 bases from V and 3 bases from J, with 2 bases in between. The CDR3 sequence is 12 residues long. CDR3 protein: CASSQDDYGYTF. The CDR3 region has the DNA TGTGCCAGCAGCCAAGACGACTATGGCTACACCTTC.

V and J are TRBV28 and TRBJ2-2; 8 bases match TRBD2. Unmatched junction bases numbered 6, after V lost 4 bases and J lost 5 bases. The CDR3 runs 15 residues. Germline-derived CDR1 and CDR2 are MDHEN and SYDVKM. CDR3 sequence (DNA): TGTGCCAGCAGTTACGGGGGGGAGGGGACCGGGGAGCTGTTTTTT. Protein: CASSYGGEGTGELFF.

The chain combines TRBV5-6 with TRBJ1-2; 9 positions agree with TRBD1. The V and J ends lost 2 bases and 3 bases, in that order; junction bases with no gene match: 8. Germline V gene sequence: CDR1 SGHDT, CDR2 YYEEEE. There are 16 residues in the CDR3. The CDR3 sequence is CASSFGQGTPYYGYTF. Here the CDR3 DNA reads TGTGCCAGCAGCTTCGGACAGGGGACTCCCTACTATGGCTACACCTTC.

The chain uses TRBV7-3 and TRBJ1-1; the D gene is possibly TRBD1 (5 bases). Trimming removed 1 base from V and 3 bases from J, with 9 bases in between. CDR1 SGHTA and CDR2 FQGTGA come from the germline V gene. CDR3 length: 14 residues. This chain's CDR3 is CASSLIGGDTEAFF. CDR3 in DNA: TGTGCCAGCAGCTTAATCGGAGGGGACACTGAAGCTTTCTTT.

The chain recombines TRBV6-5 with TRBJ2-2; D may be TRBD2 (7 bases). This CDR3 comprises 15 residues. V was pared by 6 bases and J by 2 bases, with 13 bases between. The V gene's germline CDR1 is MNHEY and CDR2 SVGAGI. CDR3 sequence reads: CASRSGTPNTGELFF. In DNA, the CDR3 is TGTGCCAGCAGAAGCGGGACACCTAACACCGGGGAGCTGTTTTTT.